A selection of T cell receptor beta chains follows, all from one sample in a study of T cells in Graves' hyperthyroidism and ophthalmopathy. TCRdb re-derived calls from the multiplex PCR reads in MiXCR, one entry per CDR3 protein. The repertoire consists of approximately 370,000 distinct CDR3 sequences, with about 17% occurring once and the leading ten covering almost 35%. Sequenced material: blood. Source of these receptors: a woman younger than 45 with Graves' hyperthyroidism that later progressed to Graves' ophthalmopathy. CDR3s include the opening cysteine and the closing phenylalanine or tryptophan. The D gene is left open where the match is weak. Not every row has a clone size; where given, it reads once, few, many or a size class.

d_call j_call clone_size v_call cdr3_nt cdr3_aa
TRBD1 TRBJ2-1 few TRBV5-1 TGCGCCAGCAGCTTGGAAGGGGGCAGGGCCCATTCCGGGTACAATGAGCAGTTCTTC CASSLEGGRAHSGYNEQFF
. TRBJ2-7 few TRBV4-1 TGCGCCAGCAGCCAAGTCAGGGTTTGGGAGTCCTACGAGCAGTACTTC CASSQVRVWESYEQYF
. TRBJ2-6 . TRBV20-1 TGCAGTGCGAGGGACATCTCCTCTGGGGCCAACGTCCTGACTTTC CSARDISSGANVLTF
TRBD1 TRBJ2-1 . TRBV29-1 TGCAGCGTTGTTTCGGGCGGGGACAGGATTGATGAGCAGTTCTTC CSVVSGGDRIDEQFF
TRBD1 TRBJ1-4 many TRBV2 TGTGCCAGCGGGACAGGGAGGACAACTAATGAAAAACTGTTTTTT CASGTGRTTNEKLFF
. TRBJ2-1 . TRBV24-1 TGTGCCTCCTCGGGGGCAGGGCGCAATGAGCAGTTCTTC CASSGAGRNEQFF
. TRBJ2-1 . TRBV25-1 TGTGCCAGCAGTGAGTATTCAGCCAGCTACAATGAGCAGTTCTTC CASSEYSASYNEQFF
TRBD1 TRBJ2-5 many TRBV27 TGTGCCAGCAGTACCCTGGGACAGAGCCTCCAAGAGACCCAGTACTTC CASSTLGQSLQETQYF
. TRBJ1-1 many TRBV2 TGTGCCAGCAGACCTCAGGGGAACACTGAAGCTTTCTTT CASRPQGNTEAFF
. TRBJ2-6 many TRBV28 TGTGCCAGCAGAGACCTAGGCTCTGGGGCCAACGTCCTGACTTTC CASRDLGSGANVLTF
. TRBJ1-4 many TRBV20-1 TGCAGTGGGACGGACGGCCCAAGGGAAAAACTGTTTTTT CSGTDGPREKLFF
TRBD2 TRBJ2-7 . TRBV20-1 TGCAGTGCTAAAGACCCTAGCGGGAGGGCCTCCTACGAGCAGTACTTC CSAKDPSGRASYEQYF
TRBD2 TRBJ2-1 many TRBV6-2/TRBV6-3 TGTGCCAGCAGTTACTCCGGGGCTGGGGAGGGCCTTACTCAGTTCTTC CASSYSGAGEGLTQFF
. TRBJ1-5 many TRBV7-8 TGTGCCAGCAGCTTAGTCCTTCAGCCCCAGCATTTT CASSLVLQPQHF
. TRBJ2-3 many TRBV28 TGTGCCAGCAGTTCCCGGACTCGCAAGCCGCTTTCGGATACGCAGTATTTT CASSSRTRKPLSDTQYF
TRBD1 TRBJ1-5 . TRBV19 TGTGCCAGTAACTCGGCAGGCACAGGGGGTTTTCAGCCCCAGCATTTT CASNSAGTGGFQPQHF
TRBD1 TRBJ1-2 . TRBV10-3 TGTGCCAGCATGATGGCCCGGGACAGCCCATTCTATGGCTACACCTTC CASMMARDSPFYGYTF
. TRBJ2-7 many TRBV30 TGTGCCTGGGCCCAGTGGGGATACGAGCAGTACTTC CAWAQWGYEQYF
. TRBJ2-6 once TRBV27 TGTGCCAGCAGTTTCTTTGGTGCTGGGGCCAACGTCCTGACTTTC CASSFFGAGANVLTF
TRBD2 TRBJ2-7 many TRBV28 TGTGCCAGCAGTTCAGCGGGAGCATCCTACGAGCAGTACTTC CASSSAGASYEQYF
TRBD2 TRBJ2-2 few TRBV3-1 TGTGCCAGCAGCCGCGGGACTAGAGGGAACACCGGGGAGCTGTTTTTT CASSRGTRGNTGELFF
TRBD2 TRBJ2-1 . TRBV4-2 TGTGCCAGCAGCCCCTCGGGGAGGGCCAGAAGTGAGCAGTTCTTC CASSPSGRARSEQFF
. TRBJ2-5 many TRBV7-2 TGTGCCAGCAGCCCGCCCGCCTCACGGACCCAGTACTTC CASSPPASRTQYF
TRBD1 TRBJ1-6 many TRBV27 TGTGCCAGCAGACCTATTGGGACAGATTATTCACCCCTCCACTTT CASRPIGTDYSPLHF
. TRBJ2-7 many TRBV20-1 TGCAGTGCTAGAGATACAGGCGGATCCTACGAGCAGTACTTC CSARDTGGSYEQYF
TRBD2 TRBJ2-1 many TRBV13 TGTGCCAGCAGCCCTACTAGCGGGGGATCCTACAATGAGCAGTTCTTC CASSPTSGGSYNEQFF
TRBD1 TRBJ1-5 few TRBV19 TGTGCCATTGCGGACAGGGCCTACAATCAGCCCCAGCATTTT CAIADRAYNQPQHF
. TRBJ1-1 few TRBV18 TGTGCCAGCTCACCACGTACAATTGGGAGTGAAGCTTTCTTT CASSPRTIGSEAFF
TRBD2 TRBJ2-1 few TRBV6-1 TGTGCCAGCCTATTTAAGGATGGCGGGGGGGCACTGGAGCAGTTCTTC CASLFKDGGGALEQFF
. TRBJ2-4 few TRBV20-1 TGCAGTGCTACGCCCTCCGGGTCCAGACAGTACTTC CSATPSGSRQYF
. TRBJ2-3 few TRBV6-1 TGTGCCAGCAGAGTCTTCACAGATACGCAGTATTTT CASRVFTDTQYF
. TRBJ1-4 many TRBV27 TGTGCCAGCAGCTTAATTGCAACTAATGAAAAACTGTTTTTT CASSLIATNEKLFF
. TRBJ2-7 many TRBV19 TGTGCCAGTAGCGTGGCAGAAGCGTCGTACGAGCAGTACTTC CASSVAEASYEQYF
TRBD2 TRBJ2-1 many TRBV3-1 TGTGCCAGCAGCCAAGATTCCAGCGGGGGTTACAATGAGCAGTTCTTC CASSQDSSGGYNEQFF
TRBD2 TRBJ2-1 many TRBV12-3/TRBV12-4 TGTGCCAGCAGTTTAGAGAGAGGACTAGCGGGTCTCAATGAGCAGTTCTTC CASSLERGLAGLNEQFF
TRBD2 TRBJ2-5 few TRBV5-8 TGTGCCAGCAGCCCGGGACTAGCAGCCTTCCAAGAGACCCAGTACTTC CASSPGLAAFQETQYF
. TRBJ1-5 . TRBV4-1 TGCGCCAGCAGCCAAGCTCCGACAGTCAATCAGCCCCAGCATTTT CASSQAPTVNQPQHF
. TRBJ2-5 . TRBV4-2 TGTGCCAGCAGCCAAGATTTAAGTAGGGGAAGAGGAGAGACCCAGTACTTC CASSQDLSRGRGETQYF
TRBD1 TRBJ1-4 few TRBV4-2 TGTGCCAGCAGCCAAGCGGGGGGACAGGGACTTGAAAAACTGTTTTTT CASSQAGGQGLEKLFF
TRBD2 TRBJ2-7 many TRBV27 TGTGCCAGCAGTTTAGGAGGGCTAGCGGCATACGAGCAGTACTTC CASSLGGLAAYEQYF
TRBD1 TRBJ2-1 many TRBV11-2 TGTGCCAGCAGCCCGGGACAGCTTTACAATGAGCAGTTCTTC CASSPGQLYNEQFF
TRBD2 TRBJ2-3 few TRBV28 TGTGCCAGCAGCCTTACCAGACTAGCGGGAGTACTACCAGATACGCAGTATTTT CASSLTRLAGVLPDTQYF
. TRBJ2-2 . TRBV4-1 TGCGCCAGCAGCCAAGAATCGGGGACCGGGGAGCTGTTTTTT CASSQESGTGELFF
. TRBJ1-5 many TRBV19 TGTGCCAGTAGTGCTGGCAATCAGCCCCAGCATTTT CASSAGNQPQHF
TRBD1 TRBJ1-2 many TRBV28 TGTGCCAGCAAATATGGGACAGGGGGCTCTGGCTACACCTTC CASKYGTGGSGYTF
. TRBJ2-1 . TRBV2 TGTGCCAGCAGTTCCAGGTTTGGGGATGAGCAGTTCTTC CASSSRFGDEQFF
. TRBJ1-6 . TRBV6-1 TGTGCCAGCAGTCTGCGGCCCTCAGGGCGGGGAATTTCACCCCTCCACTTT CASSLRPSGRGISPLHF